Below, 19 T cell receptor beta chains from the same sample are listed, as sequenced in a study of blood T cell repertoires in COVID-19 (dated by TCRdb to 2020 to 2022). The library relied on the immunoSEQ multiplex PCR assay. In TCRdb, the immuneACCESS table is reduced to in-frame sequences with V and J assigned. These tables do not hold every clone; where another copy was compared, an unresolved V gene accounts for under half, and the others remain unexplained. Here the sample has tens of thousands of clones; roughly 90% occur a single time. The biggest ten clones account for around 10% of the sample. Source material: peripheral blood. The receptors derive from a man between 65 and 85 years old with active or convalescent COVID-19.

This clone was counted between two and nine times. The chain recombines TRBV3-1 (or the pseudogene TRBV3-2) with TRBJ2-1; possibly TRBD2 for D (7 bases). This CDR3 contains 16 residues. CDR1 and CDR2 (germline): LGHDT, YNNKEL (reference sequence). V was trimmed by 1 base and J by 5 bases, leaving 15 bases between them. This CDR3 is CASSQGYGGRNNEQFF. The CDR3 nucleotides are TGTGCCAGCAGCCAAGGCTACGGGGGGCGGAACAATGAGCAGTTCTTC.

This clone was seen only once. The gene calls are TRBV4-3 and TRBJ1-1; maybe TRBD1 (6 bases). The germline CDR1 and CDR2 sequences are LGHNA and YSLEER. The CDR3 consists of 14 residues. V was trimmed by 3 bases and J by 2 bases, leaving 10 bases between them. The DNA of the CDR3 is TGCGCCAGCAGCCAGTGGACAGTTAACACTGAAGCTTTCTTT. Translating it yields CASSQWTVNTEAFF.

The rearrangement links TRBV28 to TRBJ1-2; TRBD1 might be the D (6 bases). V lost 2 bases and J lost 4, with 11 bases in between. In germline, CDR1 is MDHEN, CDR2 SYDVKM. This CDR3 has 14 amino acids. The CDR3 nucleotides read TGTGCCAGCAGTTTAGGACAGTCCTTCTATGGCTACACCTTC. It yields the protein CASSLGQSFYGYTF.

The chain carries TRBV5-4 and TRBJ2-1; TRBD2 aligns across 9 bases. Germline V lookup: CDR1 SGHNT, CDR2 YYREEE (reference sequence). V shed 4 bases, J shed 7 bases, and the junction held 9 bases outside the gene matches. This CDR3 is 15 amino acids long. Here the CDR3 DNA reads TGTGCCAGCAGCCTAGCGCGGGGGGGTGGGAATGAGCAGTTCTTC. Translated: CASSLARGGGNEQFF.

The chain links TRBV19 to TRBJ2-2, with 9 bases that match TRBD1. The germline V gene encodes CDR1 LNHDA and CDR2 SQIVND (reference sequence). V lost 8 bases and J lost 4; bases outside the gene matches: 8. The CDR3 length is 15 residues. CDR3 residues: CASLGGTGLTGELFF. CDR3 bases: TGTGCCAGTCTCGGCGGGACAGGGCTCACCGGGGAGCTGTTTTTT.

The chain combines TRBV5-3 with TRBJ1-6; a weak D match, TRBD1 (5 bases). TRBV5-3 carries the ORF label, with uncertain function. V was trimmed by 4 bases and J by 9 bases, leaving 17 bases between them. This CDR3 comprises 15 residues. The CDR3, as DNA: TGTGCCAGAAGCCCTCACAGGACCCGGGTTTCACCCCTCCACTTT. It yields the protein CARSPHRTRVSPLHF.

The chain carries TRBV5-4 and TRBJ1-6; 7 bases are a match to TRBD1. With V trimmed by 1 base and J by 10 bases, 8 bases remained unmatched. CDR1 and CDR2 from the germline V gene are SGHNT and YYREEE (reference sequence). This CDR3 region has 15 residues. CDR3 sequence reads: CASSLWDSNQSPLHF. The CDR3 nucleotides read TGTGCCAGCAGCTTGTGGGACAGCAATCAATCACCCCTCCACTTT.

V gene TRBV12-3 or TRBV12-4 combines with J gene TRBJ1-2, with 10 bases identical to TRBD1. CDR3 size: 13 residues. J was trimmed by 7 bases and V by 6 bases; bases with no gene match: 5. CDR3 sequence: CASREGQGSGYTF. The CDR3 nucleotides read TGTGCCAGCAGGGAGGGACAGGGGTCTGGCTACACCTTC.

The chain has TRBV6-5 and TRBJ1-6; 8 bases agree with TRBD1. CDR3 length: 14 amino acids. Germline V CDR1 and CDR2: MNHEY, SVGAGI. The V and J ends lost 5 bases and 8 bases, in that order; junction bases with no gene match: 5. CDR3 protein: CASSSRGRDSPLHF. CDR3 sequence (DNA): TGTGCCAGCAGTAGCAGGGGGCGCGATTCACCCCTCCACTTT.

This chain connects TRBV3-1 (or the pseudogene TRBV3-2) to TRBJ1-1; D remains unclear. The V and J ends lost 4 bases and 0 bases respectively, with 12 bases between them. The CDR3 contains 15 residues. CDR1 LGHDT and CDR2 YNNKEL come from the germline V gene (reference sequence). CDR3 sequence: CASSPRDRVNTEAFF. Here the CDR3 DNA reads TGTGCCAGCAGCCCGCGGGATAGGGTGAACACTGAAGCTTTCTTT.

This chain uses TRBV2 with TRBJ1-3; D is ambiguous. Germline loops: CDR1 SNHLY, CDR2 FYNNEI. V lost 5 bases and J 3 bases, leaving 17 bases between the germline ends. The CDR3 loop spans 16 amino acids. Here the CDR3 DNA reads TGTGCCAGCAGTCCCGCCCCATCCGCGGTTGGAAACACCATATATTTT. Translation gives CASSPAPSAVGNTIYF.

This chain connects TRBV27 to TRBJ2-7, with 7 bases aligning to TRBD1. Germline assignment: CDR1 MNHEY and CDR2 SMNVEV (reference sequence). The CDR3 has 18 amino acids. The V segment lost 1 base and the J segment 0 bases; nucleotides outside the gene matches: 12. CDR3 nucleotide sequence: TGTGCCAGCAGTTTATTGGCGAACAGGGGCCCGACCTCCTACGAGCAGTACTTC. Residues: CASSLLANRGPTSYEQYF.

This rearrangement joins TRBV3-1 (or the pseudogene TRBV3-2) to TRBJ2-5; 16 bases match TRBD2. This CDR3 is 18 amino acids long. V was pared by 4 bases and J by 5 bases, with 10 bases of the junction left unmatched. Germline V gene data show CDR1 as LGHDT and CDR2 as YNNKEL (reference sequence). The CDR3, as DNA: TGTGCCAGCAGCCCGGGACTAGCGGGGGGGCTGAGACAGGAGACCCAGTACTTC. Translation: CASSPGLAGGLRQETQYF.

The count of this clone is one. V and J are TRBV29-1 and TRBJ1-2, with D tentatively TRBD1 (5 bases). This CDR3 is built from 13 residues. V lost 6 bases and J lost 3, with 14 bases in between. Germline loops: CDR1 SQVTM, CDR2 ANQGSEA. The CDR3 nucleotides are TGCAGCGTCGCCCCTTCGGGGGACTATGGCTACACCTTC. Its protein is CSVAPSGDYGYTF.

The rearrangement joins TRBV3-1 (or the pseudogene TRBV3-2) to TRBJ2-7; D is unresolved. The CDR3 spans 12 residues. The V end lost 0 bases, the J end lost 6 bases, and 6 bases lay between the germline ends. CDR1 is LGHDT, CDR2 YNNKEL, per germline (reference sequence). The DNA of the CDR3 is TGTGCCAGCAGCCAAGATCAGGTCGAGCAGTACTTC. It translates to CASSQDQVEQYF.

CDR3 region: CASTYPQGQGTEAFF. The DNA of the CDR3 is TGTGCCAGCACCTACCCTCAGGGGCAGGGCACTGAAGCTTTCTTT. This sequence joins TRBV2 and TRBJ1-1; possibly TRBD1 for D (6 bases). The V end was cut by 7 bases, the J end by 4 bases, with 19 bases between. The CDR3 contains 15 residues. CDR1 SNHLY and CDR2 FYNNEI come from the germline V gene. Based on the CDR3 plus reference TRBV2 and TRBJ1-1, the full variable domain is EPEVTQTPSHQVTQMGQEVILRCVPISNHLYFYWYRQILGQKVEFLVSFYNNEISEKSEIFDDQFSVERPDGSNFTLKIRSTKLEDSAMYFCASTYPQGQGTEAFFGQGTRLTVV.

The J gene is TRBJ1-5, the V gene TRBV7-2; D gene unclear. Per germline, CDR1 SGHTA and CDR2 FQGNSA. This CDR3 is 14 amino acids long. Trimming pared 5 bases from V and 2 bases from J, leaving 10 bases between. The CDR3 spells CASSARVGNQPQHF. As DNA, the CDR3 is TGTGCCAGCAGCGCGAGGGTAGGCAATCAGCCCCAGCATTTT.

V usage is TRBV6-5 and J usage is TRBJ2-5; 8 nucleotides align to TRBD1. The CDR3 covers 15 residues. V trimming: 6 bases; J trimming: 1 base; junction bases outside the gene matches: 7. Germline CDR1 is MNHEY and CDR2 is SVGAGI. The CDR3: CASRKGQASQETQYF. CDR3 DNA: TGTGCCAGCAGGAAGGGACAGGCGTCCCAAGAGACCCAGTACTTC.

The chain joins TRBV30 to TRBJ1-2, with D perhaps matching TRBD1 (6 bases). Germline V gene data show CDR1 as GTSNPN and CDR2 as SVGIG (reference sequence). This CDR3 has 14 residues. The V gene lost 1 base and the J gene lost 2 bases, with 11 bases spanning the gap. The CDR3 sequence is CAWSGWQGNYGYTF. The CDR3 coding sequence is TGTGCCTGGAGTGGGTGGCAGGGGAACTATGGCTACACCTTC. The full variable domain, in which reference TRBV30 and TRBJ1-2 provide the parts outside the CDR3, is SQTIHQWPATLVQPVGSPLSLECTVEGTSNPNLYWYRQAAGRGLQLLFYSVGIGQISSEVPQNLSASRPQDRQFILSSKKLLLSDSGFYLCAWSGWQGNYGYTFGSGTRLTVV.